This T cell receptor (beta chain) was found in a study of blood T cell repertoires in COVID-19. Study as a whole: Samples representing acute and convalescent COVID-19 were sourced from the United States, Italy and Spain. T cells, B-cell-depleted T cells, or PBMCs provided the cDNA or gDNA that served as material.

The CDR3 loop spans 12 amino acids. V shed 8 bases and J shed 3 bases, with 9 bases lying between them. As processed by the authors: Nucleated cell counts were estimated from reference gene primer amplification. Clones were read by immunoSEQ multiplex PCR, and TCRdb kept only the in-frame ones, dropping some. Clonal size and the V and J genes are those of that table, whereas D and trimming came from the DNA. This sample carries approximately 30,000 clones, 89% of them seen once, and the ten largest clones take 0.55%. The V and J genes are TRBV12-3 or TRBV12-4 and TRBJ2-3, with D possibly matching TRBD2 (6 bases). The receptor was isolated from a woman aged 40 to 50 with active or convalescent COVID-19. The sequenced sample consisted of peripheral blood. The CDR3 DNA reads TGTGCCAGCGGGGGAGGAACAGATACGCAGTATTTT. This encodes CASGGGTDTQYF.